This TCR beta chain was retrieved from a study of T-cell reconstitution after alpha-beta-depleted transplantation in children (dated by TCRdb to about 2016). Looking at the study overall: T-cell immune reconstitution after TCRalphabeta/CD19-depleted allogeneic hematopoietic cell transplantation in children was quantitatively tracked in the study by means of TCR repertoire profiling. What the authors observed across the whole study: The frequencies of hyperexpanded clones fell over the following months, and after one year, T-cell counts and TCRbeta diversity were mostly attributed to newly produced T cells. The apparently early alphabetaT-cell count recovery about two months after transplant was reportedly dependent on only several hundred rapidly expanded clones derived from non-depleted graft cells. In some patients, the high TCRbeta diversity seen at day 60 was put down to recipient T cells and intrathymic progenitors that had survived conditioning.

On this clonotype itself: Its antigen remains undetermined. No per-base quality is available; no much larger clone lies one base away.

CDR1 and CDR2 are read off the germline V gene (reference sequence) as GTSNPN and SVGIG. Including the terminal cysteine and phenylalanine, the CDR3 comprises 14 residues. This entry keeps only the CDR3 DNA: 42 bases, framed from base 1. V was cut back by 3 bases and J by 3 bases, leaving a gap of 15 bases between them. The library relied on PCR. TCRdb lists the instrument as Illumina HiSeq 2500. To normalize quantification of the TCRbeta repertoire, the TCR libraries were built with molecular barcoding that relied on unique molecular identifiers. TCRdb trimmed public reads at Q25 via fastp, called clones via MiXCR and kept in-frame beta chains. Every distinct CDR3 protein forms one entry, paired with its most common genes and DNA. Within this sample are about 250,000 distinct CDR3 sequences, with roughly a quarter of them counted one time only. The ten largest clonotypes hold around 4.8% of the sample.

In light of the paper, this sample's treatment or condition label describes: allogeneic hematopoietic cell transplantation with graft depleted of TCRalphabeta T cells and CD19 B cells. TCRalphabeta/CD19-depleted allogeneic hematopoietic cell grafts were given to the transplant recipients, all of whom were children. This sequence uses TRBV30 and TRBJ2-7; possibly the D gene is TRBD1, per 5 matching bases. This TCR was sampled from a female patient under 10 years old who had a stem cell transplant for congenital amegakaryocytic thrombocytopenia, so the T cells may come from the graft donor. Sequencing used PBMCs, mostly from graft donor cells, obtained 360 days after TCRalphabeta/CD19-depleted stem cell transplant. CDR3 loop: CAWSLTGLVYEQYF. The nucleotide sequence reads as follows: TGTGCCTGGAGCCTAACAGGCCTGGTCTACGAGCAGTACTTC. With all but the CDR3 taken from the reference TRBV30 and TRBJ2-7 genes, the full variable domain is: SQTIHQWPATLVQPVGSPLSLECTVEGTSNPNLYWYRQAAGRGLQLLFYSVGIGQISSEVPQNLSASRPQDRQFILSSKKLLLSDSGFYLCAWSLTGLVYEQYFGPGTRLTVT.